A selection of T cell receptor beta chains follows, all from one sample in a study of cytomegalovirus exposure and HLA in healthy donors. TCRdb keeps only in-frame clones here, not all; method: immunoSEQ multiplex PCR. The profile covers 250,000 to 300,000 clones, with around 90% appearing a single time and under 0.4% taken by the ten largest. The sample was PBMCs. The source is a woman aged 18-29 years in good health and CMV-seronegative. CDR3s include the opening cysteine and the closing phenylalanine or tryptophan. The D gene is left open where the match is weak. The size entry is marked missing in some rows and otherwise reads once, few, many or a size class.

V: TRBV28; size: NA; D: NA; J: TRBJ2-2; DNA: TGTGCCAGCAGTCTCCCAACTTTGGTGGCCGGGGAGCTGTTTTTT; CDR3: CASSLPTLVAGELFF
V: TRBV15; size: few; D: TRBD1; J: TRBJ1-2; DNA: TGTGCCACCAGCCTCACAGGGGATGGCTACACCTTC; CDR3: CATSLTGDGYTF
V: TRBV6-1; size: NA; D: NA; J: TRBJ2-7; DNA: TGTGCCAGCAGTTTTTACTCCTACGAGCAGTACTTC; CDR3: CASSFYSYEQYF
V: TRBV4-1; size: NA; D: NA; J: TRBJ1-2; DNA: TGCGCCAGCAGCCAAGACGGTAGATCGGGGGACGGCGATGGCTACACCTTC; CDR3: CASSQDGRSGDGDGYTF
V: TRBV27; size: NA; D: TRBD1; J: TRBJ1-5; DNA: TGTGCCAGCCGGCGGACAGGGGGCCTGCAGCCCCAGCATTTT; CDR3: CASRRTGGLQPQHF
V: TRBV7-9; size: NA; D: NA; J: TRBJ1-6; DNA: TGTGCCAGCAGCTTAGGCAGGGGTCGATCACCCCTCCACTTT; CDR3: CASSLGRGRSPLHF
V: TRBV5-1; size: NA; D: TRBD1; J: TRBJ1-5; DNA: TGCGCCAGCAGCCCCGGGACAGGGGATCAGCCCCAGCATTTT; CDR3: CASSPGTGDQPQHF
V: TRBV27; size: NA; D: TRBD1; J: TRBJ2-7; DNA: TGTGCCAGCAGCGCCGGGACAGGGGGGTACGAGCAGTACTTC; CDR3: CASSAGTGGYEQYF
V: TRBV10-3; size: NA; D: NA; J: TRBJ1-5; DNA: TGTGCCATCAGTGAGTCGTGGCAAACAGGGATGGGCAATCAGCCCCAGCATTTT; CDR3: CAISESWQTGMGNQPQHF
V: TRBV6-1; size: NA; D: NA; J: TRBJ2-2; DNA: TGTGCCAGCAGGGAACAGGGAAACACCGGGGAGCTGTTTTTT; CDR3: CASREQGNTGELFF
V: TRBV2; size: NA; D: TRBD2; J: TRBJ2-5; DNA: TGTGCCAGCAGTGATCGCGGGGGGGCTGGAGAGACCCAGTACTTC; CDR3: CASSDRGGAGETQYF
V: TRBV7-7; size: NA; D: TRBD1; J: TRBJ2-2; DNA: TGTGCCAGCAGCCCTCAGGGGGCTCCCGGGGAGCTGTTTTTT; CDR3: CASSPQGAPGELFF
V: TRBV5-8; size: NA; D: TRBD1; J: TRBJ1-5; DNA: TGTGCCAGCAGCGTCGGAGTGTTTGGGACAGCTGTATATAGCAATCAGCCCCAGCATTTT; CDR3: CASSVGVFGTAVYSNQPQHF
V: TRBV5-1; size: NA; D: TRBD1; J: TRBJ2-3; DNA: TGCGCCAGCAGCATCGGGACAGGGAGCACAGATACGCAGTATTTT; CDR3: CASSIGTGSTDTQYF
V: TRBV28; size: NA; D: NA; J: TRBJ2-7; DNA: TGTGCCAGCAGCGACCTACCCTCGAGGGCCAGCTCCTACGAGCAGTACTTC; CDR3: CASSDLPSRASSYEQYF
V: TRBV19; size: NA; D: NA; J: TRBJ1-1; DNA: TGTGCCAGTAGTACGTTTGGGGCAGCCAGTGAAGCTTTCTTT; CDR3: CASSTFGAASEAFF
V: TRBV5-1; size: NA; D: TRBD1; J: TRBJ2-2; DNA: TGCGCCAGCAGCCCGCGACAGGGGGCTGTCGGGGAGCTGTTTTTT; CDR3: CASSPRQGAVGELFF
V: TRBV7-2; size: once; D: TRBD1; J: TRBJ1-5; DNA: TGTGCCAGCAGCTTAGTGGGGACAGGGGGCCAGCAGCCCCAGCATTTT; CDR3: CASSLVGTGGQQPQHF
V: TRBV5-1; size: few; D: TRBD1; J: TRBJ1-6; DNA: TGCGCCAGCAGCTTAACCGGGACAGGGGTGGAATCACCCCTCCACTTT; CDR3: CASSLTGTGVESPLHF
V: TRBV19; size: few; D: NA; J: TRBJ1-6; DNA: TGTGCCAGTAATTGGCAGGGTAATTCACCCCTCCACTTT; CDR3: CASNWQGNSPLHF
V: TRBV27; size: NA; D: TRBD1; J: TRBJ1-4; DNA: TGTGCCAGCAGTCGGGACAGCAGAAATGAAAAACTGTTTTTT; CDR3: CASSRDSRNEKLFF
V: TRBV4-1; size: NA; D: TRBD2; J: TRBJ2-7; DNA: TGCGCCAGCAGCCGCTTCCTAGCGGGGGGGCCCTACGAGCAGTACTTC; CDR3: CASSRFLAGGPYEQYF
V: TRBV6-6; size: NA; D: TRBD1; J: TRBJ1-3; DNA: TGTGCCAGCACTCCGGGACAGAGAAACACCATATATTTT; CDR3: CASTPGQRNTIYF